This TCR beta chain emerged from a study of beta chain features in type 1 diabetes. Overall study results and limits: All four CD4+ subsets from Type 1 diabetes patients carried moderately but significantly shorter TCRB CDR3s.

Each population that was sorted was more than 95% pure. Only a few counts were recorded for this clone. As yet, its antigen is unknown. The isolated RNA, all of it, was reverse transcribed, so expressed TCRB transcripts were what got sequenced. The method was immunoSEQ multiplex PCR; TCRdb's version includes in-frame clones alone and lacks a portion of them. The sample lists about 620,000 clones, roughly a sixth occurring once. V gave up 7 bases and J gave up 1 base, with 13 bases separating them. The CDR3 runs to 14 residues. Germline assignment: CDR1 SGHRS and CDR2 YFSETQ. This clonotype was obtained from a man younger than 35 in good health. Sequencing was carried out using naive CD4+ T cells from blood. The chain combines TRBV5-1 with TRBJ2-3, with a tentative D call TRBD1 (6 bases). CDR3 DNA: TGCGCCAGCCAGGGGCAGAGACGCACAGATACGCAGTATTTT. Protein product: CASQGQRRTDTQYF.